This T cell receptor (beta chain) was observed in a study of blood T cell repertoires in COVID-19. On the study more broadly: Samples representing acute and convalescent COVID-19 were sourced from the United States, Italy and Spain.

In the source study's methods: By means of reference gene primer amplification, nucleated cell counts were estimated. Here immunoSEQ multiplex PCR was the method, and the copy in TCRdb shows in-frame clones only, minus some. V and J calls and clone size are those listed in that table; D and trimming were worked out from the DNA. The table shows fewer than 100,000 clones, with 79% occurring only once. Trimming removed 1 base from V and 3 bases from J; junction bases left unmatched: 8. CDR1 and CDR2 (germline): LNHDA, SQIVND (reference sequence). This CDR3 is built from 17 residues. J is TRBJ2-2 and V is TRBV19, with 7 bases that match TRBD1. The origin of this receptor is a human donor in a cohort sampled during active COVID-19. Sequencing was performed on peripheral blood. The CDR3 nucleotides read TGTGCCAGTAGTATAGGGGGACAGTTATTGGACACCGGGGAGCTGTTTTTT. Its protein is CASSIGGQLLDTGELFF.